The 15 T cell receptor beta chains below all came from one sample that was sequenced in a study of cytomegalovirus exposure and HLA in healthy donors. The PCR contained 60 Vbeta and 13 Jbeta primers. Clones were read by immunoSEQ multiplex PCR, and TCRdb kept only the in-frame ones, dropping some. In the table there are about 170,000 clones, 70% to 90% of which are singletons. Sequencing was performed on PBMCs. All receptors come from a man aged 18 to 29 in good health and CMV-seropositive.

V is TRBV5-6 and J is TRBJ2-3, with D perhaps matching TRBD1 (6 bases). The CDR3 length is 15 residues. Germline V lookup: CDR1 SGHDT, CDR2 YYEEEE. V was cut by 5 bases and J by 2 bases, with 15 bases left in between. The CDR3 region has the DNA TGTGCCAGCAGGTTGACAGGTATGGACACAGATACGCAGTATTTT. Its protein product is CASRLTGMDTDTQYF.

In its sample, this clone was seen a few times. J is TRBJ1-5 and V is TRBV7-9; D gene unclear. CDR1 and CDR2 from the germline V gene are SEHNR and FQNEAQ (reference sequence). V was cut by 1 base and J by 2 bases, with 6 bases left in between. This CDR3 spans 14 amino acids. The CDR3 bases are TGTGCCAGCAGCTTAGTTCCGGGCAATCAGCCCCAGCATTTT. This sequence encodes CASSLVPGNQPQHF. The full variable domain, completed using reference TRBV7-9 and TRBJ1-5, is DTGVSQNPRHKITKRGQNVTFRCDPISEHNRLYWYRQTLGQGPEFLTYFQNEAQLEKSRLLSDRFSAERPKGSFSTLEIQRTEQGDSAMYLCASSLVPGNQPQHFGDGTRLSIL.

The rearrangement links TRBV2 to TRBJ2-1; 9 bases are a match to TRBD1. The germline V gene has CDR1 SNHLY and CDR2 FYNNEI. The CDR3 length is 13 residues. The V gene end was trimmed by 7 bases and the J gene end by 9 bases; junction bases not matched to a gene: 7. The CDR3 region has the DNA TGTGCCAGCAAGGGACAGGGAGGGACTGAGCAGTTCTTC. Encoded protein: CASKGQGGTEQFF.

The chain combines TRBV4-2 with TRBJ1-1; D is undetermined. The CDR3 spans 11 residues. V dropped 1 base and J dropped 10 bases, with 7 bases sitting between them. Germline V lookup: CDR1 LGHNA, CDR2 YNFKEQ. CDR3 coding DNA: TGTGCCAGCAGCCAAGGAGGGCCAGCTTTCTTT. Its protein product is CASSQGGPAFF.

The chain is built from TRBV7-2 and TRBJ2-3; 8 nucleotides agree with TRBD2. Germline values: CDR1 SGHTA, CDR2 FQGNSA. The CDR3 runs 14 residues. J was trimmed by 4 bases and V by 5 bases; bases with no gene match: 5. As DNA, the CDR3 is TGTGCCAGCAGCGAAGGACTAGCCGCAGATACGCAGTATTTT. Residues: CASSEGLAADTQYF.

V is TRBV19 and J is TRBJ1-6, with 8 bases identical to TRBD1. Germline CDR1 reads LNHDA; CDR2 reads SQIVND (reference sequence). CDR3 length equals 14 residues. The J segment lost 10 bases and the V segment lost 6 bases, leaving 8 bases of the junction unmatched. The CDR3 region is CASSSTGGNSPLHF. For the CDR3, the DNA is TGTGCCAGTAGCTCAACAGGGGGAAACTCACCCCTCCACTTT.

The chain carries TRBV19 and TRBJ1-5; D is possibly TRBD1 (5 bases). The CDR3 totals 17 residues. Trimming took off 5 bases at V and 0 bases at J, with 17 bases between the two ends. Germline values: CDR1 LNHDA, CDR2 SQIVND (reference sequence). CDR3 amino acids: CASSLLTPGLSNQPQHF. CDR3 in DNA: TGTGCCAGTAGTCTTCTCACCCCGGGACTTAGCAATCAGCCCCAGCATTTT.

This chain joins TRBV10-1 and TRBJ1-2; perhaps TRBD1 as D (5 bases). Germline CDR1 reads WNHNN; CDR2 reads SYGVQD (reference sequence). The length of the CDR3 is 14 residues. Trimming took off 7 bases at V and 3 bases at J, with 15 bases between the two ends. CDR3 loop: CASTWTRPHYGYTF. Here the CDR3 DNA reads TGCGCCAGCACCTGGACACGTCCGCACTATGGCTACACCTTC.

This clone has a handful of counts. The rearrangement joins TRBV6-1 to TRBJ1-2; D is uncertain. Trimming pared 7 bases from V and 0 bases from J, leaving 12 bases between. Germline CDR1 reads MNHNS; CDR2 reads SASEGT. The CDR3 has 14 residues. CDR3 nucleotide sequence: TGTGCCAGCATAAAGGGAGACACTAACTATGGCTACACCTTC. This translates into CASIKGDTNYGYTF.

This clone was observed a single time. The V call is TRBV25-1, the J call TRBJ2-3; weak D call: TRBD1 (6 bases). In germline, CDR1 is MGHDK, CDR2 SYGVNS. The CDR3 consists of 15 residues. Trimming took 3 bases from V and 2 from J, leaving 12 bases between them. The CDR3: CASSDIRGFTDTQYF. The CDR3 DNA is TGTGCCAGCAGTGATATCAGGGGATTCACAGATACGCAGTATTTT.

CDR3 sequence: CASSLPTGTEAFF. CDR3 in DNA: TGTGCCAGCAGCTTGCCGACGGGAACTGAAGCTTTCTTT. The J gene is TRBJ1-1, the V gene TRBV5-4; D remains unclear. The germline gives CDR1 SGHNT, CDR2 YYREEE (reference sequence). V dropped 1 base and J dropped 5 bases, with 9 bases sitting between them. The CDR3 runs 13 residues.

The chain uses TRBV7-9 and TRBJ1-3; D possibly corresponds to TRBD1 (6 bases). V was pared by 4 bases and J by 0 bases, with 10 bases between. Germline V gives CDR1 SEHNR, CDR2 FQNEAQ (reference sequence). The CDR3 contains 15 residues. Written as DNA, the CDR3 is TGTGCCAGCAGCTATCAGGGGAGCTCTGGAAACACCATATATTTT. Translated, it gives CASSYQGSSGNTIYF. Combining the CDR3 with reference TRBV7-9 and TRBJ1-3 gives the whole variable domain DTGVSQNPRHKITKRGQNVTFRCDPISEHNRLYWYRQTLGQGPEFLTYFQNEAQLEKSRLLSDRFSAERPKGSFSTLEIQRTEQGDSAMYLCASSYQGSSGNTIYFGEGSWLTVV.

The table lists this clone with a count of one. J is TRBJ1-4 and V is TRBV19, with D possibly matching TRBD1 (5 bases). CDR1 and CDR2 (germline): LNHDA, SQIVND (reference sequence). V was cut by 4 bases and J by 8 bases, with 11 bases left in between. The CDR3 extends over 13 amino acids. The CDR3 bases are TGTGCCAGTAGTAGTAGGGGTGAAGAAAAACTGTTTTTT. Encoded protein: CASSSRGEEKLFF.

The CDR3 nucleotides read TGTGCCATCCGCGGGGGGGTACGAGACCAAGAGACCCAGTACTTC. Its protein is CAIRGGVRDQETQYF. The chain couples TRBV10-3 to TRBJ2-5; 9 nucleotides align to TRBD2. This CDR3 is 15 amino acids long. Trimming took 8 bases from V and 0 from J; bases not matched to a gene: 7. Germline CDR1 is ENHRY and CDR2 is SYGVKD.

This chain links TRBV19 with TRBJ1-1, with TRBD1 matching over 8 bases. This CDR3 comprises 15 residues. V gave up 5 bases and J gave up 0 bases; unmatched junction bases: 5. Germline assignment: CDR1 LNHDA and CDR2 SQIVND (reference sequence). The CDR3 nucleotides read TGTGCCAGTAGTCCCGGGACAGGAATGAACACTGAAGCTTTCTTT. As protein: CASSPGTGMNTEAFF.